A selection of T cell receptor beta chains follows, all from one sample in a study of blood T cell repertoires in COVID-19. Libraries were prepared by immunoSEQ multiplex PCR; TCRdb keeps only in-frame clonotypes and omits some of them. This table has approximately 100,000 clones, roughly 80% appearing once. What was sequenced was peripheral blood. These receptors were obtained from a human donor in a cohort sampled during active or convalescent COVID-19. Both conserved end residues are part of each CDR3. D genes are given only for firm matches.

V gene,D gene,J gene,CDR3 protein
TRBV3-1/TRBV3-2,TRBD2,TRBJ2-3,CASSQEAGVTDTQYF
TRBV5-8,TRBD2,TRBJ2-7,CASSLKRERIYEQYF
TRBV3-1/TRBV3-2,TRBD2,TRBJ2-3,CASVWAKRGSTDTQYF
TRBV19,TRBD2,TRBJ2-7,CASYQREWHF
TRBV7-2,.,TRBJ1-5,CASSTPGQGNQPQHF
TRBV7-9,TRBD1,TRBJ1-1,CASRPNRGKYTEAFF
TRBV28,.,TRBJ1-3,CASSSGTTDTIYF
TRBV6-5,.,TRBJ1-4,CASSQSRGSDEKLFF
TRBV6-5,.,TRBJ2-7,CASSYVGGRGNEQYF
TRBV30,TRBD2,TRBJ2-3,CAWAGLAGNTDTQYF
TRBV2,.,TRBJ1-1,CASSSYGANTEAFF
TRBV18,.,TRBJ1-6,CASSPGGAGSPLHF
TRBV24-1,TRBD1,TRBJ1-2,CATSSGTGYGYTF
TRBV29-1,.,TRBJ1-1,CSVDKMNTEAFF
TRBV30,TRBD1,TRBJ2-3,CAWSVGDRGPDTQYF
TRBV15,.,TRBJ2-5,CATSRAQTDGETQYF
TRBV29-1,TRBD1,TRBJ1-2,CSVEASGGLANYGYTF
TRBV5-6,TRBD1,TRBJ1-1,CASSSARTGSGAFF
TRBV9,.,TRBJ1-6,CASSQQVMGLNSPLHF
TRBV10-1,.,TRBJ1-6,CASITSNLGASLFRAVYNSPLHF
TRBV24-1,TRBD1,TRBJ2-1,CATSDPTGVGYNEQFF
TRBV20-1,.,TRBJ1-2,CSAQTGYGYTF
TRBV9,TRBD2,TRBJ2-5,CASSARTSGGQTTVETQYF
TRBV19,TRBD1,TRBJ2-1,CASSGEWDRGPLGSYNEQFF
TRBV5-6,.,TRBJ1-1,CASSLVLSTEAFF
TRBV18,TRBD1,TRBJ2-1,CASSPRDRAPPSYNEQFF
TRBV4-2,TRBD2,TRBJ2-3,CASKNEREGPDTQYF
TRBV5-1,.,TRBJ2-2,CASSLGLQILEDTGELFF
TRBV21-1,.,TRBJ2-2,CASSARQLNTGELFF
TRBV5-5,.,TRBJ1-1,CASSSTGTASAEAFF
TRBV19,.,TRBJ2-1,CASSIYYEQFF
TRBV19,.,TRBJ1-5,CASSPRWREGNQPQHF
TRBV28,.,TRBJ2-5,CASSLPLGGKETQYF
TRBV6-1,.,TRBJ2-1,CASTYPSSYNEQFF
TRBV19,.,TRBJ2-2,CASSTTVTNTGELFF
TRBV7-2,.,TRBJ1-1,CASSLGLTTEAFF
TRBV28,.,TRBJ1-2,CASSSRRPRRDGYTF
TRBV5-1,TRBD1,TRBJ1-6,CASSLDRGNSPLHF
TRBV7-9,.,TRBJ1-3,CASSLGQSGNTIYF
TRBV5-8,TRBD2,TRBJ2-1,CASQRRRLAVNEQFF
TRBV6-5,.,TRBJ2-1,CASSSRDWFQDEQFF
TRBV2,TRBD1,TRBJ1-2,CASSEFLGTGSYGYTF
TRBV12-3/TRBV12-4,.,TRBJ1-6,CASSRPQGSPLHF
TRBV28,TRBD1,TRBJ2-6,CASSLRGRGANVLTF
TRBV20-1,.,TRBJ2-1,CSAPAHSEQFF
TRBV29-1,TRBD1,TRBJ2-2,CSAGTGEANTGELFF
TRBV2,TRBD1,TRBJ1-2,CASSETGGSSGYTF
TRBV30,TRBD2,TRBJ2-2,CAWSPSRTSRYTGELFF
TRBV14,.,TRBJ1-2,CASSRTYSASNYGYTF
TRBV5-1,TRBD1,TRBJ1-1,CASSLGGQGNTEAFF